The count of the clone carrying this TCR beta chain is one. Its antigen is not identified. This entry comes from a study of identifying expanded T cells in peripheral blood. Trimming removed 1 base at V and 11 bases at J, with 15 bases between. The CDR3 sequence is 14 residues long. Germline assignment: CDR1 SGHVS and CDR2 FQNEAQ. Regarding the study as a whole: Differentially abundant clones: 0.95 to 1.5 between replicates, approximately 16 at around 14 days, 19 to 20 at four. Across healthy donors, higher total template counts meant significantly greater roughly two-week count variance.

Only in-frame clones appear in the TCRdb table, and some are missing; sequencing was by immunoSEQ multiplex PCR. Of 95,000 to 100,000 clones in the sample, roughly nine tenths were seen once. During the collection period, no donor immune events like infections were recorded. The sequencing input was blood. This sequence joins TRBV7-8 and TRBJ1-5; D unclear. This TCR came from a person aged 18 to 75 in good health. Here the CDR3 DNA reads TGTGCCAGCAGCTTAGGGACCCCCGCCGGGGCCCAGCATTTT. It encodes CASSLGTPAGAQHF.